This entry lists 13 T cell receptor beta chains sequenced from one sample in a study of T-cell memory formation after mild COVID-19. In TCRdb, the 5' RACE reads were re-called with MiXCR into one record per CDR3 protein. The sample comprises roughly 100,000 distinct CDR3 sequences, 15% to 20% of which are singletons, and roughly 31% rests with the top ten. The source material was PBMCs or a T cell subset sorted from them (not recorded which). The receptors originated from an adult woman who had mild COVID-19 (a few samples of this study predate the infection). Cell type and time point are not known.

This clonotype was picked up a small number of times. The chain carries TRBV24-1 and TRBJ2-3; D not certain. Germline CDR1 is KGHDR and CDR2 is SFDVKD. V was cut by 1 base and J by 6 bases, with 10 bases left in between. There are 14 residues in the CDR3. CDR3 amino acids: CATSDFPKADTQYF. CDR3 coding DNA: TGTGCCACCAGTGATTTTCCTAAAGCGGATACGCAGTATTTT.

CDR3 protein: CASSAASGGMEYF. CDR3 DNA: TGTGCCAGCAGCGCCGCCTCCGGGGGAATGGAGTACTTC. This chain connects TRBV7-9 to TRBJ2-7; D may be TRBD2 (6 bases). The CDR3 totals 13 residues. Germline CDR1 is SEHNR and CDR2 is FQNEAQ (reference sequence). Deletions cut 5 bases from V and 11 bases from J, with 19 bases between. The full variable domain, its missing parts supplied by reference TRBV7-9 and TRBJ2-7, is DTGVSQNPRHKITKRGQNVTFRCDPISEHNRLYWYRQTLGQGPEFLTYFQNEAQLEKSRLLSDRFSAERPKGSFSTLEIQRTEQGDSAMYLCASSAASGGMEYFGPGTRLTVT.

Only a few counts were recorded for this clonotype. The V gene is TRBV5-1, the J gene TRBJ2-3, with D tentatively TRBD2 (5 bases). The V end lost 4 bases, the J end lost 2 bases, and 17 bases lay between the germline ends. CDR1 is SGHRS and CDR2 is YFSETQ in the germline V gene. This CDR3 is built from 16 residues. The CDR3 DNA reads TGCGCCAGCAGCCTGGAGGAGACGGAAGTCACAGATACGCAGTATTTT. This translates into CASSLEETEVTDTQYF.

This clonotype turned up a few times. The V and J genes are TRBV13 and TRBJ2-5, with D perhaps TRBD1 (5 bases). The germline V gene has CDR1 PRHDT and CDR2 FYEKMQ (reference sequence). V dropped 1 base and J dropped 2 bases, with 8 bases sitting between them. This CDR3 has 14 amino acids. The CDR3 coding sequence is TGTGCCAGCAGCTTAGCAGGGATGCAAGAGACCCAGTACTTC. It translates to CASSLAGMQETQYF.

The sample holds a few counts of this clonotype. CDR3: CASSPSGPLFF. The CDR3 region has the DNA TGTGCCAGCAGCCCCTCCGGACCGCTGTTTTTT. The chain employs TRBV7-9 and TRBJ1-4; no firm D call. The germline V and J ends were trimmed by 5 bases and 14 bases, with 12 bases remaining between them. The CDR3 covers 11 residues. The germline gives CDR1 SEHNR, CDR2 FQNEAQ (reference sequence).

The genes are TRBV15 and TRBJ2-2, with D uncertain. Germline V CDR1 and CDR2: LNHNV, YYDKDF (reference sequence). There are 17 residues in the CDR3. With 8 bases removed from V and 5 bases from J, the gap between germline ends came to 24 bases. CDR3 residues: CATLALNFQIVTGELFF. DNA for the CDR3: TGTGCCACCCTCGCTCTTAACTTTCAGATCGTAACCGGGGAGCTGTTTTTT.

This clonotype was counted only a few times. The chain links TRBV7-9 to TRBJ2-7; TRBD1 matches 7 bases. V was clipped by 1 base and J by 2 bases; unmatched bases: 2. Germline loops: CDR1 SEHNR, CDR2 FQNEAQ (reference sequence). The CDR3 extends over 14 amino acids. The DNA for the CDR3 is TGTGCCAGCAGCTTAGGGGACAGTGCCTACGAGCAGTACTTC. Translated, it gives CASSLGDSAYEQYF.

Comments on this clonotype: An end of the junction does not agree with germline; a read error may underlie this. This chain uses TRBV7-7 with TRBJ1-5; 9 bases line up with TRBD1. The germline CDR1 and CDR2 sequences are SSHAT and FNYEAQ (reference sequence). CDR3 size: 16 residues. The DNA for the CDR3 is TGTGCTAGCAGGAGGGACAGGGTCCTTAGCAATCAGCCCCAGCATTTT. Protein: CASRRDRVLSNQPQHF.

In its sample, this clonotype was seen a few times. The genes are TRBV11-2 and TRBJ2-3; TRBD2 matches 9 bases. This CDR3 comprises 19 residues. The germline V gene encodes CDR1 SGHAT and CDR2 FQNNGV. The V segment lost 0 bases and the J segment 6 bases; nucleotides outside the gene matches: 16. The CDR3 loop reads CASSLDAWASAGGFDTQYF. CDR3 DNA: TGTGCCAGCAGCTTAGACGCATGGGCTTCAGCGGGGGGCTTTGATACGCAGTATTTT.

This clonotype was recorded a few times. The chain is built from TRBV7-8 and TRBJ2-1, with D uncertain. This CDR3 is 12 amino acids long. CDR1 SGHVS and CDR2 FQNEAQ come from the germline V gene. With 1 base removed from V and 10 bases from J, the gap between germline ends came to 8 bases. CDR3 amino acids: CASSLGVAEQFF. The CDR3 DNA is TGTGCCAGCAGCTTAGGCGTAGCCGAGCAGTTCTTC.

This clonotype showed up just a few times. This rearrangement joins TRBV20-1 to TRBJ1-1; possibly TRBD1 for D (6 bases). Germline V gene lookup returns CDR1 DFQATT and CDR2 SNEGSKA (reference sequence). The CDR3 consists of 16 residues. The V and J ends lost 0 bases and 5 bases respectively, with 19 bases between them. CDR3 bases: TGCAGTGCTAGAGAATTTCTCAGGGGAGCGGGAACTGAAGCTTTCTTT. It encodes CSAREFLRGAGTEAFF.

This chain connects TRBV6-2 or TRBV6-3 to TRBJ2-3, with D possibly being TRBD2 (5 bases). V was cut by 4 bases and J by 0 bases, with 11 bases left in between. Germline V gene sequence: CDR1 MNHEY, CDR2 SVGEGT. The CDR3 sequence is 15 residues long. The CDR3 sequence is CASSSTEASTDTQYF. CDR3 DNA: TGTGCCAGCAGTTCGACGGAGGCTAGCACAGATACGCAGTATTTT.

The chain employs TRBV4-2 and TRBJ2-1, with TRBD2 matching 9 bases. The junction had 0 bases not matched to a gene; V was cut back by 0 bases and J by 3 bases. Germline values: CDR1 LGHNA, CDR2 YNFKEQ. This CDR3 region has 15 residues. The CDR3 DNA reads TGTGCCAGCAGCCAAGAGCGGGGGGGCTACAATGAGCAGTTCTTC. This encodes CASSQERGGYNEQFF.